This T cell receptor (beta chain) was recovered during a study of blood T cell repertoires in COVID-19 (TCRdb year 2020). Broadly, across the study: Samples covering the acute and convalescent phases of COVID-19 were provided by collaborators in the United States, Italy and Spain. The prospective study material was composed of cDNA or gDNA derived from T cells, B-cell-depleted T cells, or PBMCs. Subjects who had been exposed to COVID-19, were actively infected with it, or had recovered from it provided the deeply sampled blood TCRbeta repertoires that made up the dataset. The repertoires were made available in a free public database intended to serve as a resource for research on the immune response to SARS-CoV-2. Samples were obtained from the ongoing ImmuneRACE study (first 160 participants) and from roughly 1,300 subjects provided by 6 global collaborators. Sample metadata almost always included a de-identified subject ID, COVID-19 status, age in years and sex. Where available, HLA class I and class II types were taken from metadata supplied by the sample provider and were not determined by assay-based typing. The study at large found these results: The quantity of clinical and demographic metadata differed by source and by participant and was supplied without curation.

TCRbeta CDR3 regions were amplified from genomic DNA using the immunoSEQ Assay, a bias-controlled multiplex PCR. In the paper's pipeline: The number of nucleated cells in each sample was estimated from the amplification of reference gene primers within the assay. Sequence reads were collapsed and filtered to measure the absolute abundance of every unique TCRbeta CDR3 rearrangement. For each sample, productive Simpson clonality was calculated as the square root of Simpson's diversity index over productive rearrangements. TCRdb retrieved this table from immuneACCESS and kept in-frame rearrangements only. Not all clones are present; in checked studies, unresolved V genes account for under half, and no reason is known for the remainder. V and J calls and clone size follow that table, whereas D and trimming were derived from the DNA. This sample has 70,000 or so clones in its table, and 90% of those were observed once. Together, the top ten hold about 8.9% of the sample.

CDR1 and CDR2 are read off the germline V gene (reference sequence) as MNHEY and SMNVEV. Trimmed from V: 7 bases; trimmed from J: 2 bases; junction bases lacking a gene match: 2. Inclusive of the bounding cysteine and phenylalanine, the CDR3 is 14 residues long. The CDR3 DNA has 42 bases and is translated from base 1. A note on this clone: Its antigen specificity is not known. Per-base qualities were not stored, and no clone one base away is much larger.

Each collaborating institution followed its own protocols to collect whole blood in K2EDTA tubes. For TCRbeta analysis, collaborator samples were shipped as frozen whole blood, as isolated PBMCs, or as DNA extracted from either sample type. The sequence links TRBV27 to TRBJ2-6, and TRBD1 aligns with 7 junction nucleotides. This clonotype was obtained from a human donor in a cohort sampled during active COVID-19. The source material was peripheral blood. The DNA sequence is TGTGCCAGCAAGACAGGGACTGGGGCCAACGTCCTGACTTTC. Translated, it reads CASKTGTGANVLTF.